A selection of T cell receptor beta chains follows, all from one sample in a study of Ad26.COV2.S vaccination and SARS-CoV-2 variants. The protocol was immunoSEQ multiplex PCR, while the TCRdb copy is restricted to in-frame clones and leaves out a portion. The sample consists of fewer than 500,000 clones, roughly 91% of them appearing once. The input for sequencing was peripheral blood, taken in a trial of Ad26.COV2.S vaccine versus placebo. Receptor source: a person between 18 and 59 years old who received the Ad26.COV2.S COVID-19 vaccine or a placebo. The CDR3 runs from the conserved cysteine through the conserved F or W. Fields, in order: CDR3 length, J gene, D gene, V gene, CDR3 protein. A D gene is named only where the DNA matches it firmly.

cdr3_length: 12
j_call: TRBJ2-2
d_call: TRBD2
v_call: TRBV5-4
cdr3_aa: CASSSGGGELFF

cdr3_length: 13
j_call: TRBJ2-7
d_call: TRBD2
v_call: TRBV12-3/TRBV12-4
cdr3_aa: CASSIAGTYEQYF

cdr3_length: 15
j_call: TRBJ2-3
d_call: NA
v_call: TRBV7-3
cdr3_aa: CASSRTGSRADTQYF

cdr3_length: 15
j_call: TRBJ2-7
d_call: NA
v_call: TRBV27
cdr3_aa: CASSVLFSPSYEQYF

cdr3_length: 14
j_call: TRBJ1-2
d_call: NA
v_call: TRBV11-2
cdr3_aa: CASSLYRGGYGYTF

cdr3_length: 14
j_call: TRBJ2-7
d_call: TRBD1
v_call: TRBV5-1
cdr3_aa: CASSPEGGRDEQYF

cdr3_length: 17
j_call: TRBJ2-7
d_call: TRBD1
v_call: TRBV3-1/TRBV3-2
cdr3_aa: CASSHLDGDRSSYEQYF

cdr3_length: 15
j_call: TRBJ2-7
d_call: TRBD1
v_call: TRBV10-3
cdr3_aa: CAISGEGQGAHEQYF

cdr3_length: 14
j_call: TRBJ1-3
d_call: NA
v_call: TRBV5-4
cdr3_aa: CASSSGTFGNTIYF

cdr3_length: 14
j_call: TRBJ2-1
d_call: NA
v_call: TRBV24-1
cdr3_aa: CATTPNGPGDEQFF

cdr3_length: 15
j_call: TRBJ2-7
d_call: NA
v_call: TRBV6-2/TRBV6-3
cdr3_aa: CASSGYRSKDYEQYF

cdr3_length: 16
j_call: TRBJ1-4
d_call: NA
v_call: TRBV7-3
cdr3_aa: CASSYPTTDWNEKLFF

cdr3_length: 13
j_call: TRBJ1-5
d_call: NA
v_call: TRBV5-8
cdr3_aa: CASSLPGWQPQHF

cdr3_length: 15
j_call: TRBJ1-6
d_call: NA
v_call: TRBV7-2
cdr3_aa: CASSLARQANSPLHF

cdr3_length: 13
j_call: TRBJ2-7
d_call: NA
v_call: TRBV7-9
cdr3_aa: CASSLGEGYEQYF

cdr3_length: 12
j_call: TRBJ2-7
d_call: NA
v_call: TRBV6-5
cdr3_aa: CASRALQYEQYF

cdr3_length: 16
j_call: TRBJ1-5
d_call: NA
v_call: TRBV28
cdr3_aa: CASSLGTGSDNQPQHF

cdr3_length: 14
j_call: TRBJ2-3
d_call: NA
v_call: TRBV5-4
cdr3_aa: CASSGSSGTDTQYF

cdr3_length: 12
j_call: TRBJ2-2
d_call: NA
v_call: TRBV7-6
cdr3_aa: CASSLGAGELFF

cdr3_length: 14
j_call: TRBJ2-7
d_call: NA
v_call: TRBV5-1
cdr3_aa: CASSLTGSSYEQYF